This T cell receptor beta chain came from a study of T cells after yellow fever vaccination. Study-wide findings and caveats: Secondary responses were weaker yet peaked faster, day 5 versus 15. Booster sampling recovered most clones from primary vaccination (under 97% CD4, roughly 90% CD8).

As regards this clonotype: The antigen is undetermined.

TCRdb processed the 5' RACE reads anew with MiXCR; each CDR3 protein has one entry. This table holds 400,000 or so distinct CDR3 sequences, roughly 20% found once. The length of the CDR3 is 15 residues. The V gene lost 0 bases and the J gene lost 7 bases, with 12 bases spanning the gap. Germline lookup yields CDR1 MGHRA and CDR2 YSYEKL. Sequencing used PBMCs, obtained before the yellow fever booster vaccination. This clonotype was obtained from a man aged 18-30 years who received the YFV17D yellow fever vaccine. This chain uses TRBV4-1 with TRBJ1-4; D uncertain. The CDR3 here is CASSQDPTYTEKLFF. The DNA of the CDR3 is TGCGCCAGCAGCCAAGATCCCACATACACTGAAAAACTGTTTTTT.